The 31 T cell receptor beta chains presented below share a single source sample, sequenced in a study of OX40 agonist ivuxolimab in advanced cancers. Assay: immunoSEQ multiplex PCR; the TCRdb copy retains only in-frame clones and omits some. The sample contains 52,000 or so clones, around 82% of which appear only once. Sequenced here: CD4+ or CD8+ T cells sorted from blood, sampled in a trial of the OX40 agonist ivuxolimab. These receptors were obtained from an adult with an advanced solid tumor such as melanoma, head and neck, liver or kidney cancer.

The genes are TRBV5-8 and TRBJ2-2; D possibly corresponds to TRBD1 (6 bases). Trimming stripped 4 bases from V and 4 bases from J, with 17 bases between. Germline CDR1 reads SGHTS; CDR2 reads YDEGEE. The CDR3 consists of 16 residues. CDR3 nucleotide sequence: TGTGCCAGCAGCGGAACTCCGGGACACCTCACCGGGGAGCTGTTTTTT. It specifies CASSGTPGHLTGELFF.

This chain connects TRBV21-1 to TRBJ2-2; TRBD2, the D gene given by the table, was not confirmed from the DNA. TRBV21-1 is shown as a pseudogene. This CDR3 is 18 amino acids long. The CDR3 is CASSKDSSGSLLAGELFF. The CDR3 DNA follows: TGTGCCAGCAGCAAAGATTCTAGCGGGAGTTTATTGGCCGGGGAGCTGTTTTTT.

The genes are TRBV6-6 and TRBJ1-2, with D perhaps TRBD1 (6 bases). CDR3 length: 13 amino acids. V gave up 0 bases and J gave up 6 bases, with 8 bases separating them. Germline values: CDR1 MNHNY, CDR2 SVGAGI (reference sequence). The DNA of the CDR3 is TGTGCCAGCAGTTACTCACAGGGAAATGGCTACACCTTC. It yields the protein CASSYSQGNGYTF.

The chain is built from TRBV7-3 and TRBJ2-3; D not resolved. This CDR3 region has 15 residues. The V gene's germline CDR1 is SGHTA and CDR2 FQGTGA. Deletions cut 5 bases from V and 3 bases from J, with 15 bases between. Here the CDR3 DNA reads TGTGCCAGCAGCCCCTCGAACCTCAGAACAGATACGCAGTATTTT. Protein sequence: CASSPSNLRTDTQYF.

The chain couples TRBV6-6 to TRBJ2-7; TRBD2 aligns across 8 bases. The CDR3 sequence is 13 residues long. V trimming: 7 bases; J trimming: 3 bases; junction bases outside the gene matches: 5. From germline, CDR1 is MNHNY and CDR2 SVGAGI (reference sequence). The CDR3 DNA is TGTGCCAGCAAGGTAGCGGGGTACTACGAGCAGTACTTC. This encodes CASKVAGYYEQYF.

The V and J genes are TRBV10-2 and TRBJ1-1; D perhaps matches TRBD1 (6 bases). CDR1 is WSHSY, CDR2 SAAADI, per germline. This CDR3 has 13 residues. Deletions cut 4 bases from V and 0 bases from J, with 6 bases between. For the CDR3, the DNA is TGCGCCAGCAGTGGGACAGTGAACACTGAAGCTTTCTTT. This translates into CASSGTVNTEAFF.

The chain is built from TRBV28 and TRBJ2-2; D possibly corresponds to TRBD1 (5 bases). This CDR3 comprises 12 residues. Germline values: CDR1 MDHEN, CDR2 SYDVKM. Trimming took off 6 bases at V and 7 bases at J, with 9 bases between the two ends. CDR3 nucleotides: TGTGCCAGCAGATCAGGGAACGGGGAGCTGTTTTTT. Translation gives CASRSGNGELFF.

The chain employs TRBV6-5 and TRBJ2-2, with 9 bases identical to TRBD1. There are 13 residues in the CDR3. CDR1 is MNHEY and CDR2 is SVGAGI in the germline V gene. V shed 7 bases, J shed 13 bases, and the junction held 10 bases outside the gene matches. In DNA, the CDR3 is TGTGCCAGCACCCCGGACAGGGGCGGTCGGCTGTTTTTT. Its translation: CASTPDRGGRLFF.

The chain links TRBV7-9 to TRBJ1-4; D is undetermined. V was trimmed by 3 bases and J by 8 bases, leaving 10 bases between them. From germline, CDR1 is SEHNR and CDR2 FQNEAQ (reference sequence). This CDR3 is built from 13 residues. CDR3 residues: CASSFTRQEKLFF. The CDR3 DNA reads TGTGCCAGCAGCTTCACAAGGCAAGAAAAACTGTTTTTT.

The rearrangement joins TRBV19 to TRBJ2-5; D ambiguous. The germline CDR1 and CDR2 sequences are LNHDA and SQIVND (reference sequence). V dropped 3 bases and J dropped 4 bases, with 6 bases sitting between them. This CDR3 is 12 amino acids long. The CDR3 is CASSMARETQYF. Here the CDR3 DNA reads TGTGCCAGTAGTATGGCGAGAGAGACCCAGTACTTC.

This clone was seen only a few times. V usage is TRBV7-2 and J usage is TRBJ1-4; TRBD1 is a possible D gene (5 bases). CDR3 length: 15 residues. Germline loops: CDR1 SGHTA, CDR2 FQGNSA. The germline V and J ends were trimmed by 5 bases and 0 bases, with 10 bases remaining between them. CDR3 sequence (DNA): TGTGCCAGCAGCCGAGTGGGGGCAACTAATGAAAAACTGTTTTTT. Translated: CASSRVGATNEKLFF. The variable domain in full, with the rest retrieved from reference TRBV7-2 and TRBJ1-4, is GAGVSQSPSNKVTEKGKDVELRCDPISGHTALYWYRQSLGQGLEFLIYFQGNSAPDKSGLPSDRFSAERTGGSVSTLTIQRTQQEDSAVYLCASSRVGATNEKLFFGSGTQLSVL.

This sequence joins TRBV25-1 and TRBJ1-2, with D possibly being TRBD1 (5 bases). Trimming stripped 3 bases from V and 8 bases from J, with 16 bases between. This CDR3 comprises 14 residues. CDR1 and CDR2 (germline): MGHDK, SYGVNS. The CDR3 coding sequence is TGTGCCAGCAGTGATAGGGCAGGGTTAGGCGGCTACACCTTC. Residues: CASSDRAGLGGYTF.

The V and J genes are TRBV5-8 and TRBJ1-2; TRBD1 agrees at 10 bases. Germline V gene data show CDR1 as SGHTS and CDR2 as YDEGEE. J lost 8 bases, V lost 4 bases, and 5 bases had no gene match. This CDR3 spans 13 amino acids. The CDR3 nucleotides read TGTGCCAGCAGCGTTGGGGACAGGGGCGGCTACACCTTC. Protein: CASSVGDRGGYTF.

The V gene is TRBV5-6, the J gene TRBJ2-5, with D uncertain. V was trimmed by 4 bases and J by 7 bases, leaving 8 bases between them. This CDR3 is built from 11 residues. Germline V lookup: CDR1 SGHDT, CDR2 YYEEEE. As DNA, the CDR3 is TGTGCCAGCAGCCGGGCAGGGACCCAGTACTTC. Its protein product is CASSRAGTQYF.

The V call is TRBV20-1, the J call TRBJ1-1; D possibly corresponds to TRBD1 (5 bases). The germline CDR1 and CDR2 sequences are DFQATT and SNEGSKA (reference sequence). The CDR3 spans 11 residues. V shed 4 bases and J shed 8 bases, with 11 bases lying between them. The CDR3 DNA reads as TGCAGTGCTACGAGGACACTAGAAGCTTTCTTT. Amino acid sequence: CSATRTLEAFF.

The chain carries TRBV6-5 and TRBJ1-5; no clear D gene. In germline, CDR1 is MNHEY, CDR2 SVGAGI. This CDR3 comprises 13 residues. Trimming took off 5 bases at V and 10 bases at J, with 15 bases between the two ends. The CDR3 DNA sequence: TGTGCCAGCAGTCGGACCGTATCAGAACCCCAGCATTTT. Encoded protein: CASSRTVSEPQHF.

This clone has more than one count but fewer than ten. The genes are TRBV7-2 and TRBJ2-7; tentative D call: TRBD1 (6 bases). The germline gives CDR1 SGHTA, CDR2 FQGNSA. The V gene lost 5 bases and the J gene lost 7 bases, with 15 bases spanning the gap. This CDR3 contains 13 residues. The CDR3 bases are TGTGCCAGCAGCCCTGGGGGCCACGAGGAGCAGTACTTC. Translation gives CASSPGGHEEQYF.

The chain links TRBV7-2 to TRBJ2-7; D tentatively reads TRBD1 or TRBD2 (6 bases each). CDR3 length: 19 amino acids. Between the trimmed V and J ends, which lost 4 bases and 0 bases, there was a span of 25 bases. CDR1 is SGHTA and CDR2 is FQGNSA in the germline V gene. CDR3 in amino acids: CASSYPGALALPSSYEQYF. The CDR3 DNA is TGTGCCAGCAGCTACCCGGGGGCCCTAGCACTGCCCAGCTCCTACGAGCAGTACTTC.

This clone was detected only a few times. J is TRBJ1-2 and V is TRBV6-1; 10 bases are shared with TRBD1. This CDR3 is built from 14 residues. The V and J ends lost 6 bases and 4 bases, in that order; junction bases with no gene match: 5. Germline CDR1 is MNHNS and CDR2 is SASEGT. CDR3 coding DNA: TGTGCCAGCAGGCGACAGGGGGCGAGCTATGGCTACACCTTC. Amino acid sequence: CASRRQGASYGYTF.

J is TRBJ2-1 and V is TRBV18; TRBD2 matches at 8 bases. The CDR3 runs to 17 residues. The germline V gene encodes CDR1 KGHSH and CDR2 LQKENI. J lost 7 bases, V lost 1 base, and 12 bases had no gene match. Here the CDR3 DNA reads TGTGCCAGCTCACCACTTCGGGGGGGAGGTTTGCTGAATGAGCAGTTCTTC. Amino acid sequence: CASSPLRGGGLLNEQFF.

The chain employs TRBV7-2 and TRBJ2-2; 9 bases line up with TRBD1. V lost 4 bases and J lost 7; bases outside the gene matches: 13. This CDR3 comprises 17 residues. Germline V gene sequence: CDR1 SGHTA, CDR2 FQGNSA. CDR3 protein: CASSSGQGGFSYGELFF. CDR3 nucleotide sequence: TGTGCCAGCAGCTCGGGACAGGGAGGGTTTTCGTACGGGGAGCTGTTTTTT.

The chain uses TRBV7-6 and TRBJ1-1; D gene uncertain. Germline V lookup: CDR1 SGHVS, CDR2 FNYEAQ. The CDR3 runs 14 residues. V lost 5 bases and J lost 1, with 11 bases in between. CDR3 sequence (DNA): TGTGCCAGCAGCGCCTTCACGGGGAACACTGAAGCTTTCTTT. It translates to CASSAFTGNTEAFF. Filled out from reference TRBV7-6 and TRBJ1-1, the complete variable domain reads GAGVSQSPRYKVTKRGQDVALRCDPISGHVSLYWYRQALGQGPEFLTYFNYEAQQDKSGLPNDRFSAERPEGSISTLTIQRTEQRDSAMYRCASSAFTGNTEAFFGQGTRLTVV.

This clone is a singleton in its sample. V gene TRBV5-1 combines with J gene TRBJ2-3, with 8 positions matching TRBD2. V trimming: 3 bases; J trimming: 2 bases; junction bases outside the gene matches: 8. Per germline, CDR1 SGHRS and CDR2 YFSETQ. The CDR3 extends over 16 amino acids. The CDR3 is CASSSFAGGTTDTQYF. The CDR3 DNA reads as TGCGCCAGCAGCTCATTTGCGGGAGGCACCACAGATACGCAGTATTTT.

This chain links TRBV5-4 with TRBJ2-5; 9 nucleotides align to TRBD2. CDR1 is SGHNT and CDR2 is YYREEE in the germline V gene (reference sequence). The CDR3 sequence is 14 residues long. V was pared by 4 bases and J by 4 bases, with 5 bases of the junction left unmatched. CDR3: CASSTGTSRETQYF. In DNA, the CDR3 is TGTGCCAGCAGCACCGGGACTAGCAGAGAGACCCAGTACTTC. The whole variable domain, remainder taken from reference TRBV5-4 and TRBJ2-5, is ETGVTQSPTHLIKTRGQQVTLRCSSQSGHNTVSWYQQALGQGPQFIFQYYREEENGRGNFPPRFSGLQFPNYSSELNVNALELDDSALYLCASSTGTSRETQYFGPGTRLLVL.

V and J are TRBV7-4 and TRBJ1-6; 7 nucleotides match TRBD1. The CDR3 has 15 amino acids. Unmatched junction bases numbered 9, after V lost 1 base and J lost 12 bases. Germline loops: CDR1 SGHVT, CDR2 SQSDAQ. Here the CDR3 reads CASSLGSRQGKPLHF. CDR3 nucleotides: TGTGCCAGCAGCTTAGGAAGTCGACAGGGTAAACCCCTCCACTTT.

The chain links TRBV7-3 to TRBJ2-1, with a weak D call TRBD2 (5 bases). Trimming stripped 5 bases from V and 2 bases from J, with 13 bases between. The CDR3 sequence is 15 residues long. Germline V lookup: CDR1 SGHTA, CDR2 FQGTGA. The CDR3 loop reads CASSPDLGTYNEQFF. In nucleotides, the CDR3 is TGTGCCAGCAGCCCGGACTTGGGAACCTACAATGAGCAGTTCTTC.

The chain has TRBV7-2 and TRBJ2-7; no reliable D call. CDR1 and CDR2 (germline): SGHTA, FQGNSA. The CDR3 covers 14 residues. Trimming cost V 2 bases and J 4 bases, with 12 bases left between them. This CDR3 is CASSLSNIPYEQYF. CDR3 coding DNA: TGTGCCAGCAGCTTATCGAACATACCTTACGAGCAGTACTTC.

V usage is TRBV18 and J usage is TRBJ1-1, with D hard to call. The germline CDR1 and CDR2 sequences are KGHSH and LQKENI. CDR3 length: 13 amino acids. V was shortened by 0 bases and J by 6 bases, with 8 bases between the two germline ends. The CDR3: CASSPPKGPEAFF. In DNA, the CDR3 is TGTGCCAGCTCACCACCGAAGGGTCCTGAAGCTTTCTTT.

Written as DNA, the CDR3 is TGTGCCAGCAGCGTGACAGGGTCAGCAACTAATGAAAAACTGTTTTTT. Amino acid sequence: CASSVTGSATNEKLFF. This sequence joins TRBV7-2 and TRBJ1-4, with TRBD1 matching 7 bases. The CDR3 is 16 residues long. V lost 5 bases, J lost 0 bases, and 6 bases stayed unmatched. CDR1 and CDR2 from the germline V gene are SGHTA and FQGNSA.

This chain uses TRBV5-1 with TRBJ1-1, with a possible D match to TRBD1 (6 bases). The CDR3 has 15 amino acids. V lost 3 bases, J lost 6 bases, and 18 bases lay in between. Germline CDR1 reads SGHRS; CDR2 reads YFSETQ. The CDR3 DNA reads TGCGCCAGCAGCTCGAACCCTACAGGGTCGGCTGAAGCTTTCTTT. This translates into CASSSNPTGSAEAFF.

This clone has a handful of counts. CDR3 amino acids: CASSSRVGGYNSPLHF. The DNA of the CDR3 is TGTGCCAGCAGTTCGAGGGTCGGAGGGTATAATTCACCCCTCCACTTT. The chain is built from TRBV27 and TRBJ1-6, with no clear D. V was cut by 4 bases and J by 4 bases, with 14 bases left in between. The CDR3 has 16 amino acids. Germline-derived CDR1 and CDR2 are MNHEY and SMNVEV (reference sequence).